The present TCR beta chain was sequenced within a study of T cell responses to AZD1222 COVID-19 vaccine. Regarding the study as a whole: There were mostly white British donors and more females than males, and clonal diversity was possibly underestimated.

The repertoire was sequenced with immunoSEQ multiplex PCR; TCRdb's copy has only in-frame clones and lacks some. Among 55,000 to 65,000 clones listed, 85% were seen once. As concerns this clone: Its antigen is still unknown.

The CDR3 spans 13 residues. Trimming shortened V by 6 bases and J by 11 bases, and 17 bases separated the two germline ends. This receptor was taken from an adult in good health. This sequence joins TRBV12-3 or TRBV12-4 and TRBJ1-5, with D hard to call. The input for sequencing was peripheral blood, taken on day 0 of AZD1222 vaccination. CDR3 loop: CASSPPWDKAQHF. DNA of the CDR3: TGTGCCAGCAGCCCTCCCTGGGATAAGGCCCAGCATTTT.